This T cell receptor (beta chain) derives from a study of blood T cell repertoires in COVID-19 (dated by TCRdb to between 2020 and 2021). The study in broad terms: Collaborator samples came from the United States, Italy and Spain and covered acute and convalescent phases of COVID-19. Sample metadata almost always included a de-identified subject ID, COVID-19 status, age in years and sex. The samples were drawn from two sources: the first 160 participants of the ongoing ImmuneRACE study, and some 1,300 subjects contributed by 6 global collaborators. Deeply sampled blood TCRbeta repertoires from subjects exposed to, actively infected with, or recovered from COVID-19 were included in the dataset. A freely available public database, intended as a resource for researchers studying the immune response to SARS-CoV-2, is where the repertoires were released. Where HLA class I and class II types were available, the types were taken from metadata supplied by the sample provider, not from assay-based typing. The material from the prospective study consisted of cDNA or gDNA derived from T cells, B-cell-depleted T cells, or PBMCs.

TCRbeta CDR3 regions were amplified from genomic DNA by means of the immunoSEQ Assay, a bias-controlled multiplex PCR. Per the source publication's procedure: Within the assay, amplification of reference gene primers was used to estimate how many nucleated cells each sample contained. To quantify the absolute abundance of each unique TCRbeta CDR3 rearrangement, sequence reads were collapsed and filtered. Productive Simpson clonality was computed per sample as the square root of Simpson's diversity index over productive rearrangements. Drawn from immuneACCESS, this table holds only the in-frame rearrangements with V and J called that TCRdb kept. Clones are partly lost; checked studies trace under half to an unresolved V gene and leave the rest unexplained. V and J calls and clone size follow that table, whereas D and trimming were derived from the DNA. The sample table contains a few hundred thousand clones; only one count was recorded for just under 85% of them. Of the sample, 1.3% falls within the top ten clones.

This clone was recorded at least ten times. The antigen it binds to is not known. Base qualities are not provided; no much larger clone lies one nucleotide away. In the prospective study, participants were about 18 to 100 years old, resided in about two dozen geographic areas of the United States, and were enrolled through a virtual design. In the prospective study, participants were assigned to cohorts based on the clinical history participants reported in a screening survey and a study questionnaire. In the prospective study, whole blood, serum and a nasopharyngeal or oropharyngeal swab were collected from each participant by mobile phlebotomists. Participants in the prospective study had the option to provide additional blood draws and questionnaires over an approximately 2-month period. Prospective study blood samples were shipped either frozen or at room temperature before DNA extraction. From its cysteine to its phenylalanine, the CDR3 spans 15 amino acids. Only the CDR3 part of the read is kept: 45 bases, read in frame from the first base. V is cut back by 3 bases and J by 6 bases, with 5 bases in the junction unmatched. For CDR1 and CDR2, the germline V gene lists SGHTA and FQGNSA.

Overall study outcomes, separate from this receptor: The amount of clinical and demographic metadata varied by source and participant and was provided uncurated.

The chain links TRBV7-2 with TRBJ2-1; 10 middle bases align to TRBD2. Input material: PBMCs or T cells enriched from blood (not recorded which). This receptor was taken from a woman between 40 and 50 years old with acute COVID-19. The DNA reads as follows: TGTGCCAGCAGCTTCAAGCGGGGGGGCCGCAATGAGCAGTTCTTC. Its product reads: CASSFKRGGRNEQFF.